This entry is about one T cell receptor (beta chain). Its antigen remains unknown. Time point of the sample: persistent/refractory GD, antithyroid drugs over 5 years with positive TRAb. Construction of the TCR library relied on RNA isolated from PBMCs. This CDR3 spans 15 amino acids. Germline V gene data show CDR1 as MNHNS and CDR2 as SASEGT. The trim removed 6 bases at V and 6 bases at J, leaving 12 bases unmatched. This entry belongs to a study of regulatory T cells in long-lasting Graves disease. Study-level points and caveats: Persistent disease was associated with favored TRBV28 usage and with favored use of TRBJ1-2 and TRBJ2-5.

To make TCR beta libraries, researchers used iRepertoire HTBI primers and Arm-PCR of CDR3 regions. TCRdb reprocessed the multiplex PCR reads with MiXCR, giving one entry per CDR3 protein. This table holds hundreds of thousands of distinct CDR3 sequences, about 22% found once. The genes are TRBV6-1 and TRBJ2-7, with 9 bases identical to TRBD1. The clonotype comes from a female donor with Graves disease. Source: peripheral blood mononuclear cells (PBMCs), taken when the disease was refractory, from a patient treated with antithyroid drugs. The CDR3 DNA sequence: TGTGCCAGCAGATCATCCGGGACAGGGATCAGCGAGCAGTACTTC. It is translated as CASRSSGTGISEQYF.